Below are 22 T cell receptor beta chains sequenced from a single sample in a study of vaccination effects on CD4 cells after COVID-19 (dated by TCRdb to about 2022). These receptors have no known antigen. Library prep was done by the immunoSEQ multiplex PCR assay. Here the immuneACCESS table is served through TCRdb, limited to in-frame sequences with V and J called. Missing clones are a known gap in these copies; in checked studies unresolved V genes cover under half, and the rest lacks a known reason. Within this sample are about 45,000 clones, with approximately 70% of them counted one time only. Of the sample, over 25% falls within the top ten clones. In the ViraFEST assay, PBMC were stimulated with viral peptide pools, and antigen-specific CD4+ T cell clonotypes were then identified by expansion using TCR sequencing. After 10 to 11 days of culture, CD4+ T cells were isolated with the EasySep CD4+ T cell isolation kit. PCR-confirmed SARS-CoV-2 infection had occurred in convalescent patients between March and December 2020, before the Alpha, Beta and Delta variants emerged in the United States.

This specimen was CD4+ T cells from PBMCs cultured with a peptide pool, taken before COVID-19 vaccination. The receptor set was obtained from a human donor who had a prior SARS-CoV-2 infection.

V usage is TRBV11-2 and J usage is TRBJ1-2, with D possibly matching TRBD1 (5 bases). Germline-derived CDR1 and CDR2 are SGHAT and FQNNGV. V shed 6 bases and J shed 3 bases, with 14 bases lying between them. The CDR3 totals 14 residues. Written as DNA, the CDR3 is TGTGCCAGCAGACAGGACCCTGAGGACTATGGCTACACCTTC. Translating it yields CASRQDPEDYGYTF.

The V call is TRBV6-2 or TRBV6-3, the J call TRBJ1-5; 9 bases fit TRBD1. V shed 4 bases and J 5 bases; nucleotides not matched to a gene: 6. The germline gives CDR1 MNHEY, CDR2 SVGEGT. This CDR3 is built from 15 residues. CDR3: CASSSWDREYQPQHF. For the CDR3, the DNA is TGTGCCAGCAGTTCCTGGGACAGGGAATATCAGCCCCAGCATTTT.

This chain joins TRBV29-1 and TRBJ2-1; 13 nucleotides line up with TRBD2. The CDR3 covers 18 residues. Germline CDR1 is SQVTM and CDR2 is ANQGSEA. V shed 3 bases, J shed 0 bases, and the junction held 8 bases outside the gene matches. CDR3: CSVDGTSGKRSSYNEQFF. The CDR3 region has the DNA TGCAGCGTTGATGGGACTAGCGGGAAGAGAAGCTCCTACAATGAGCAGTTCTTC.

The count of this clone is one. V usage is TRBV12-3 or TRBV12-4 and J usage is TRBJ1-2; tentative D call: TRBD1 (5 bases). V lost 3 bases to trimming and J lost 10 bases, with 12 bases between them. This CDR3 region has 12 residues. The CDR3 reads CASSLGGGNYTF. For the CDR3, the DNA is TGTGCCAGCAGTTTGGGTGGGGGTAACTACACCTTC.

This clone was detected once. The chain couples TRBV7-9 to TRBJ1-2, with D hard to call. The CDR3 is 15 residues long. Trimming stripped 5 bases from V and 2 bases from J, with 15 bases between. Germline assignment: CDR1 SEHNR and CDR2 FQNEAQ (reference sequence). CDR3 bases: TGTGCCAGCAGCCAAGCCCCCGGGGAGAACTATGGCTACACCTTC. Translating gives CASSQAPGENYGYTF.

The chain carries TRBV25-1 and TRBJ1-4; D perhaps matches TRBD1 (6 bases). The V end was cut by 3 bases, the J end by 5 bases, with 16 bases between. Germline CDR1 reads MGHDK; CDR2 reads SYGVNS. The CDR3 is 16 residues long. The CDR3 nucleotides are TGTGCCAGCAGTGACCCAGTGGGGGGCCTCAATGAAAAACTGTTTTTT. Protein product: CASSDPVGGLNEKLFF.

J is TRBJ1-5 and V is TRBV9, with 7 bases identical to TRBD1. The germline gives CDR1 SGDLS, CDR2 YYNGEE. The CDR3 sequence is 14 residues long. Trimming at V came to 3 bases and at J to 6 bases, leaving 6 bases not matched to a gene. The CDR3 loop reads CASSADRVGQPQHF. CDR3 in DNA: TGTGCCAGCAGCGCCGACAGGGTGGGTCAGCCCCAGCATTTT.

This chain's CDR3 is CASSFVSGTNTGELFF. The DNA for the CDR3 is TGTGCCAGCAGTTTCGTTTCCGGGACGAACACCGGGGAGCTGTTTTTT. The chain joins TRBV6-5 to TRBJ2-2, with D maybe TRBD2 (5 bases). Germline CDR1 reads MNHEY; CDR2 reads SVGAGI. The CDR3 totals 16 residues. V gave up 4 bases and J gave up 0 bases, with 12 bases separating them.

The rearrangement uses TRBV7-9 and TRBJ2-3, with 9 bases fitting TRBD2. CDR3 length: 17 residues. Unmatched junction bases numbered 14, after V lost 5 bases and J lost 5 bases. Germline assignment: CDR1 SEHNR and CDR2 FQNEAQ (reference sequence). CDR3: CASSTYFLAGRGDTQYF. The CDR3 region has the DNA TGTGCCAGCAGCACCTACTTCCTAGCGGGGAGGGGAGATACGCAGTATTTT.

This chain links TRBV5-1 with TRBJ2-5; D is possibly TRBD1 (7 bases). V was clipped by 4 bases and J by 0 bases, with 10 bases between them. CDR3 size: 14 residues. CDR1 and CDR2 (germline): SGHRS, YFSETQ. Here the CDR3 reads CASSAGTDQETQYF. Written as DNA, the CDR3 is TGCGCCAGCAGCGCGGGGACAGACCAAGAGACCCAGTACTTC.

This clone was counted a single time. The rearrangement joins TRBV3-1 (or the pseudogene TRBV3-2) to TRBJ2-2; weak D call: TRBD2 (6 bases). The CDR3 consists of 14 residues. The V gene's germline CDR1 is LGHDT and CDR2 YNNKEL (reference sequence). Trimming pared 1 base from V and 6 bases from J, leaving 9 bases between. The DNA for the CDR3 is TGTGCCAGCAGCCAAGCGGGGGAGGCCGGGGAGCTGTTTTTT. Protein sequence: CASSQAGEAGELFF.

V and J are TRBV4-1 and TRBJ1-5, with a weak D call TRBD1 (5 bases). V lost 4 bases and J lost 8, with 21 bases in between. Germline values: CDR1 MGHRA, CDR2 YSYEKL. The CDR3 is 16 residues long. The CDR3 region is CASSPARGPRGEPQHF. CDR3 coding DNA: TGCGCCAGCAGCCCCGCCCGCGGGCCCAGAGGGGAGCCCCAGCATTTT.

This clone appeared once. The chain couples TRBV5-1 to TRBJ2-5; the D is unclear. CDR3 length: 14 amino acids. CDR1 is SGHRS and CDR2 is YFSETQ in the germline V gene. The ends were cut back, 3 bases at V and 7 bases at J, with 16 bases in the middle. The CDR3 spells CASSYERPPGTQYF. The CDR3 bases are TGCGCCAGCAGCTACGAAAGACCCCCGGGGACCCAGTACTTC.

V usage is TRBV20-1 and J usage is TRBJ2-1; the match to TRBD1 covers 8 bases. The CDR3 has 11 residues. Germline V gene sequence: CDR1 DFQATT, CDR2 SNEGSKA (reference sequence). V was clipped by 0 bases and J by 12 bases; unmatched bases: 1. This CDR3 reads CSARDGTGQFF. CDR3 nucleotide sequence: TGCAGTGCTAGAGATGGGACAGGGCAGTTCTTC.

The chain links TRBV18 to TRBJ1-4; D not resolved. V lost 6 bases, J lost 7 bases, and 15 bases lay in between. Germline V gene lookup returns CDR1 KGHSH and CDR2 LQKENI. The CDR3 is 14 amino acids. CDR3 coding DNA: TGTGCCAGCTCGCTGATAGGACGGGGTGAAAAACTGTTTTTT. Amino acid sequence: CASSLIGRGEKLFF.

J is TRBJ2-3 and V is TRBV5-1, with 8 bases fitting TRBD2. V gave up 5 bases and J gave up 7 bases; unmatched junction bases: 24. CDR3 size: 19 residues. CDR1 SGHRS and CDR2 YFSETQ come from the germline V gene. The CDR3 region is CASSDLLSGGPARRHTQYF. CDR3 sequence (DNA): TGCGCCAGCAGTGATCTTTTAAGCGGGGGCCCTGCGCGGCGCCATACGCAGTATTTT.

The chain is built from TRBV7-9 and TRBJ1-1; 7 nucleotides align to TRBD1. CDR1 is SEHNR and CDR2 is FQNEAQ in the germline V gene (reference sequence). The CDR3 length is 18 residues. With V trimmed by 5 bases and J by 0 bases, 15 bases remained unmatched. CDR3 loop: CASSQHSGPGQLNTEAFF. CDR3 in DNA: TGTGCCAGCAGCCAACACTCGGGACCGGGACAGCTGAACACTGAAGCTTTCTTT.

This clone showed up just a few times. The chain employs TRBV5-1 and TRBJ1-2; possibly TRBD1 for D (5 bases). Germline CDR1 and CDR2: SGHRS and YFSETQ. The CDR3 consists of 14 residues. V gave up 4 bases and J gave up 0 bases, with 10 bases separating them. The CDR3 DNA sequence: TGCGCCAGCAGCCGGGGGGGGGCTAACTATGGCTACACCTTC. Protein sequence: CASSRGGANYGYTF.

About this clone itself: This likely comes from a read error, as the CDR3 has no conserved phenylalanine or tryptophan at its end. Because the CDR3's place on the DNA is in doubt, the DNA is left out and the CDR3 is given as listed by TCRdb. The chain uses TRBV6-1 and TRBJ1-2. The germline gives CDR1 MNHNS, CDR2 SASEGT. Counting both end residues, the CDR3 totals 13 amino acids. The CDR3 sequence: CASSESPGWASEL.

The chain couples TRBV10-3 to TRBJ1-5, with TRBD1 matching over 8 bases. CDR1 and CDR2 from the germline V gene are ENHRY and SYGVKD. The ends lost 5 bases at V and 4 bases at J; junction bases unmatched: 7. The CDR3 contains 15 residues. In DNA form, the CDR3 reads TGTGCCATCAGTCCCTATGACAGGGGTAATCAGCCCCAGCATTTT. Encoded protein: CAISPYDRGNQPQHF.

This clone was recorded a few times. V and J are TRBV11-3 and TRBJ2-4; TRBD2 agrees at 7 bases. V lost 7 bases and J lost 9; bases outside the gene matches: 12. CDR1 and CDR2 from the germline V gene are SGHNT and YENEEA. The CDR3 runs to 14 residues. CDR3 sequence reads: CASTQATSVGIQYF. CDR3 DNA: TGTGCCAGCACCCAAGCAACTAGCGTGGGCATTCAGTACTTC.

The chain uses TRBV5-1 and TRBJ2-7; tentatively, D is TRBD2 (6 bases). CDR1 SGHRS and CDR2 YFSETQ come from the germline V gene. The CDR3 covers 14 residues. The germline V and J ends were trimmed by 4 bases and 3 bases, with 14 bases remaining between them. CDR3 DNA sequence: TGCGCCAGCAGCCAGAGGGACTCGGGCTACGAGCAGTACTTC. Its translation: CASSQRDSGYEQYF.